These T cell receptor beta chains were read from a single sample in a study of beta chain features in type 1 diabetes. Sequenced by immunoSEQ multiplex PCR; TCRdb stores in-frame clones only, minus some. The sample includes some 290,000 clones, 20% to 25% of them seen just once. Source material: naive CD4+ T cells from blood. The source is a woman aged 30 to 39 with type 1 diabetes. Both conserved end residues are part of each CDR3. D genes are given only for firm matches. Expanded clones are given a class, and other clones once, few, many or no size at all.

size: few
D: TRBD1
J: TRBJ2-5
V: TRBV29-1
DNA: TGCAGCGGCAGGGGGCCCGGGGAGACCCAGTACTTC
CDR3: CSGRGPGETQYF

size: -
D: -
J: TRBJ1-2
V: TRBV30
DNA: TGTGGCCACAGCCTTAACTATGGCTACACCTTC
CDR3: CGHSLNYGYTF

size: -
D: TRBD2
J: TRBJ2-5
V: TRBV30
DNA: TGTGCCTGGAGTGGTGCGGGAGCAGATCAGACCCAGTACTTC
CDR3: CAWSGAGADQTQYF

size: few
D: -
J: TRBJ2-1
V: TRBV7-6
DNA: TGTGCCAGCAGCTTAGGATGGAGGGGTAGTTACAATGAGCAGTTCTTC
CDR3: CASSLGWRGSYNEQFF

size: few
D: TRBD1
J: TRBJ1-4
V: TRBV7-9
DNA: TGTGCCAGCAGCTTAATGCAGGGGGTTGAAAAACTGTTTTTT
CDR3: CASSLMQGVEKLFF

size: few
D: -
J: TRBJ2-7
V: TRBV30
DNA: TGTGCCTGGAGTGTACCGGGTCTCACCATCTACGAGCAGTACTTC
CDR3: CAWSVPGLTIYEQYF

size: few
D: TRBD1
J: TRBJ2-3
V: TRBV20-1
DNA: TGCAGTGCTAGGGACAGGGACGCGCAGTATTTT
CDR3: CSARDRDAQYF

size: -
D: TRBD1
J: TRBJ2-6
V: TRBV28
DNA: TGTGCCAGCAGCGAAGGACAGGCCCGCTCTGGGGCCAACGTCCTGACTTTC
CDR3: CASSEGQARSGANVLTF

size: -
D: -
J: TRBJ2-5
V: TRBV19
DNA: TGTGCCAGTAGTAGGAGAGTATCCCAAGAGACCCAGTACTTC
CDR3: CASSRRVSQETQYF

size: -
D: -
J: TRBJ1-1
V: TRBV11-2
DNA: TGTGCCAGCAGCTTAGCCGAAACTCCGGAAGCTTTCTTT
CDR3: CASSLAETPEAFF

size: few
D: TRBD1
J: TRBJ2-4
V: TRBV30
DNA: TGTGCCTGGGACAGGGAAAACATTCAGTACTTC
CDR3: CAWDRENIQYF

size: -
D: -
J: TRBJ2-1
V: TRBV29-1
DNA: TGCAGCGTTTCGGAGGTGGGAAATGAGCAGTTCTTC
CDR3: CSVSEVGNEQFF

size: few
D: TRBD2
J: TRBJ2-3
V: TRBV11-2
DNA: TGTGCCAGCAGCATTCCGGGACTAGCGGGAGGGCCAAGCACAGATACGCAGTATTTT
CDR3: CASSIPGLAGGPSTDTQYF

size: few
D: -
J: TRBJ2-3
V: TRBV2
DNA: TGTGCCAGCAGGGAAAATTTAATCGGGACAGATACGCAGTATTTT
CDR3: CASRENLIGTDTQYF

size: few
D: -
J: TRBJ2-3
V: TRBV7-2
DNA: TGTGCCAGCAGCTCCGAAAGGGGAGATACGCAGTATTTT
CDR3: CASSSERGDTQYF

size: few
D: -
J: TRBJ1-1
V: TRBV19
DNA: TGTGCCAGTAGACCCGGGGGGCGGAACACTGAAGCTTTCTTT
CDR3: CASRPGGRNTEAFF

size: -
D: -
J: TRBJ1-5
V: TRBV30
DNA: TGTGCCTGGAGCCGCTGGGCCGACGGCGACCAAATAAGCAATCAGCCCCAGCATTTT
CDR3: CAWSRWADGDQISNQPQHF

size: -
D: -
J: TRBJ2-2
V: TRBV29-1
DNA: TGCAGCGTGACTGTACAGGCCGCGAACACCGGGGAGCTGTTTTTT
CDR3: CSVTVQAANTGELFF

size: -
D: TRBD1
J: TRBJ2-7
V: TRBV9
DNA: TGTGCCAGCAGCGAACGGGACAGGGCATCCTACGAGCAGTACTTC
CDR3: CASSERDRASYEQYF

size: -
D: TRBD1
J: TRBJ1-2
V: TRBV19
DNA: TGTGCCAGTAGTCCGCGTCCCGGGACAGATTCCTATGGCTACACCTTC
CDR3: CASSPRPGTDSYGYTF

size: few
D: -
J: TRBJ2-1
V: TRBV15
DNA: TGTGCCACCAGCAGAGGACGGGACAATGAGCAGTTCTTC
CDR3: CATSRGRDNEQFF

size: -
D: TRBD2
J: TRBJ2-7
V: TRBV19
DNA: TGTGCCAGTAGTGTCGCCGGGACTAGCGTTTCCTACGAGCAGTACTTC
CDR3: CASSVAGTSVSYEQYF

size: -
D: -
J: TRBJ2-3
V: TRBV15
DNA: TGTGCCACCAGCACCCCCCGGAGGACAGATACGCAGTATTTT
CDR3: CATSTPRRTDTQYF

size: -
D: -
J: TRBJ1-1
V: TRBV30
DNA: TGTGCCTGGAGAGGAACAGACACTGAAGCTTTCTTT
CDR3: CAWRGTDTEAFF

size: -
D: -
J: TRBJ2-1
V: TRBV19
DNA: TGTGCCAGTAGTAGAAGGTCCCCACCGGCGGGTGAGCAGTTCTTC
CDR3: CASSRRSPPAGEQFF

size: few
D: TRBD2
J: TRBJ2-5
V: TRBV4-1
DNA: TGCGCCAGCAGCCAAGGGCCGGGACTAGCGGTTCAAGAGACCCAGTACTTC
CDR3: CASSQGPGLAVQETQYF

size: -
D: TRBD2
J: TRBJ2-7
V: TRBV25-1
DNA: TGTGCCAGCAGTGACCGGTCTACTAGCGGTAGGGAGCAGTACTTC
CDR3: CASSDRSTSGREQYF

size: -
D: TRBD1
J: TRBJ1-2
V: TRBV29-1
DNA: TGCAGCGTTGGGACAGGGGACGCCTTC
CDR3: CSVGTGDAF

size: -
D: TRBD1
J: TRBJ2-2
V: TRBV15
DNA: TGTGCCACCAGCCCCTTCGACAGGGATAGCGGGGAGCTGTTTTTT
CDR3: CATSPFDRDSGELFF

size: -
D: TRBD1
J: TRBJ1-4
V: TRBV15
DNA: TGTGCCACCAGCAGTGGACAGGGCGATGAAAAACTGTTTTTT
CDR3: CATSSGQGDEKLFF

size: -
D: TRBD1
J: TRBJ2-2
V: TRBV5-1
DNA: TGCGCCAGCAGCTTGGATGGACAGGGATCCACCGGGGAGCTGTTTTTT
CDR3: CASSLDGQGSTGELFF

size: -
D: TRBD1
J: TRBJ1-2
V: TRBV6-5
DNA: TGTGCCAGGGAGGGACAGAATAACTATGGCTACACCTTC
CDR3: CAREGQNNYGYTF

size: once
D: -
J: TRBJ2-3
V: TRBV11-2
DNA: TGTGCCAGCAGCCCGCCGCCTAGCGCCTCAGATACGCAGTATTTT
CDR3: CASSPPPSASDTQYF

size: -
D: -
J: TRBJ2-1
V: TRBV5-1
DNA: TGCGCCAGCTATCAAGCACCGAGCTCCTACAATGAGCAGTTCTTC
CDR3: CASYQAPSSYNEQFF

size: -
D: TRBD1
J: TRBJ1-2
V: TRBV28
DNA: TGTGCCAGCAGTACCGCCGGGACAGCTTATGGCTACACCTTC
CDR3: CASSTAGTAYGYTF

size: few
D: -
J: TRBJ2-2
V: TRBV18
DNA: TGTGCCAGCTCACCCGACAGGAACACCGGGGAGCTGTTTTTT
CDR3: CASSPDRNTGELFF

size: once
D: -
J: TRBJ1-2
V: TRBV11-2
DNA: TGTGCCAGCAGCTCCCCGGGGAGGTGGTATGGCTACACCTTC
CDR3: CASSSPGRWYGYTF

size: few
D: TRBD1
J: TRBJ2-1
V: TRBV9
DNA: TGTGCCAGCAGCGTAGGAGGACAGGGCAATGAGCAGTTCTTC
CDR3: CASSVGGQGNEQFF

size: few
D: TRBD2
J: TRBJ2-3
V: TRBV5-4
DNA: TGTGCCAGCAGAAATGGACTAGCCACAGATACGCAGTATTTT
CDR3: CASRNGLATDTQYF

size: few
D: TRBD1
J: TRBJ2-7
V: TRBV30
DNA: TGTGCCTGGAGTGTAGGGACAGGGGCCCCCTACGAGCAGTACTTC
CDR3: CAWSVGTGAPYEQYF

size: -
D: TRBD1
J: TRBJ2-3
V: TRBV29-1
DNA: TGCAGCGTTTCGACAGGGACAGATACGCAGTATTTT
CDR3: CSVSTGTDTQYF

size: -
D: TRBD1
J: TRBJ1-5
V: TRBV6-1
DNA: TGTGCCACACTACGGGGGACAGATCAGCCCCAGCATTTT
CDR3: CATLRGTDQPQHF

size: -
D: -
J: TRBJ2-1
V: TRBV7-3
DNA: TGTGCCAGCAGCCTAGACAGTAGCTCCTACAATGAGCAGTTCTTC
CDR3: CASSLDSSSYNEQFF

size: -
D: TRBD1
J: TRBJ1-1
V: TRBV30
DNA: TGTGCCTGGAGTCGACAGGGGGAGGGGAACACTGAAGCTTTCTTT
CDR3: CAWSRQGEGNTEAFF

size: few
D: -
J: TRBJ2-1
V: TRBV21-1
DNA: TGTGCCAGCAGGTCCCGGGACAGGGGGCACCATGAGCAGTTCTTC
CDR3: CASRSRDRGHHEQFF

size: -
D: TRBD1
J: TRBJ2-7
V: TRBV2
DNA: TGTGCCAGCAGTGGGGACAGGGAATTCTACGAGCAGTACTTC
CDR3: CASSGDREFYEQYF

size: -
D: TRBD1
J: TRBJ2-5
V: TRBV25-1
DNA: TGTGCCAGCAGTGGGACAGGATTTCAGACCCAGTACTTC
CDR3: CASSGTGFQTQYF

size: -
D: -
J: TRBJ1-2
V: TRBV28
DNA: TGTGCCAGCAGGTATCTTGACCTTCAGGAAGGCTACACCTTC
CDR3: CASRYLDLQEGYTF